The clone carrying this T cell receptor beta chain came up once. No antigen is known for it. Data came from immunoSEQ multiplex PCR; TCRdb stores just in-frame clones and leaves some out. The sample carries 2,500 to 3,000 clones, 25% to 35% recorded once. The sample originates from a study of T cells in localized non-small cell lung cancer. Study-level points and caveats: Researchers found a median about 53 of the top 100 tumor clones in adjacent lung.

This CDR3 has 14 amino acids. Between the trimmed V and J ends, which lost 6 bases and 5 bases, there was a span of 14 bases. Germline CDR1 MGHDK, CDR2 SYGVNS. The gene calls are TRBV25-1 and TRBJ1-5; tentative D call: TRBD1 (6 bases). The TCR was taken from a man between 18 and 49 years old with stage I lung adenocarcinoma. The sequences come from lung tumor tissue, collected before any cancer treatment. The CDR3 sequence: CASRQGGDYQPQHF. In nucleotides, the CDR3 is TGTGCCAGCAGACAGGGCGGAGACTATCAGCCCCAGCATTTT.